The present T cell receptor beta chain was sequenced within a study of cytomegalovirus exposure and HLA in healthy donors (dated by TCRdb to 2015 to 2018). Background on the whole study: An earlier analysis of approximately 640 of the donors reported 250 to 300 Gb of sequence data and around 120 million unique TCR beta sequences from 150 million to 200 million T cells. An early release covering 500 to 750 HLA-typed donors comprised about 320 gigabases of sequencing data and around 86 million unique TCR sequences. Of the 350 to 450 genotyped donors, approximately 80% were placed in the genetic ancestry cluster associated with self-reported Caucasian donors. The aim of the study was to test whether cataloging public T cell receptors could identify signatures of past pathogen exposure. The study profiled the T cell repertoires of under 850 subjects by immunosequencing and related them to cytomegalovirus serostatus. In addition to the first cohort of approximately 670 subjects, a separate validation cohort of 120 different subjects was used. The study combined high-throughput TCR immunosequencing, statistical association of individual TCRs with disease status, and machine learning to predict cytomegalovirus infection status. To study patterns of TCR occurrence, a later analysis re-analyzed previously published TCR beta repertoires from around 700 donors and added high-resolution HLA genotyping. In the later analysis, no new phenotypic data were used to find candidate immune exposures; instead, reliance was placed on TCR beta sequences and their occurrence across donors. An earlier analysis of roughly 580 of the donors used high-throughput TCR beta sequencing to judge whether each TCR beta V gene segment behaved as functional or pseudogenic. Alongside the repertoire data, information on donor age, sex, ethnicity and CMV serostatus was compiled. Genome-wide SNP genotypes for about three fifths of the 666 donors were used in a later genetic analysis, which treated that subset as a discovery cohort. All discovery cohort repertoires had been generated on a single sequencing platform. HLA typing included class I and class II loci at four-digit resolution. The number of donors typed differed by locus, with roughly 620-630 for A, B, C, DRB1 and DQB1, 522 for DQA1, some 570 for DPA1, and over 400 for DPB1. Roughly 5 DR-DQ haplotypes were treated as single units for association and clustering because of strong linkage in the cohort. Across about 370 genotyped donors of the cohort, an average of approximately 240,000 unique TCR beta nucleotide sequences per donor were sequenced, and roughly a sixth of those sequences were non-productive.

What the research found in general, with its limitations: Because some donors lacked HLA typing at each locus, the association tests relied only on the typed subset. In an earlier analysis of some 500 of the donors, most TCR beta V segments were observed in productive rearrangements about 87% or about 30% of the time, broadly matching IMGT annotations. At a false discovery rate of 0.05, a later analysis linked about 17,000 TCR beta sequences to specific HLA alleles. Because the 87-base-pair reads could not distinguish some IMGT-functional V segments, including TRBV6-2 and TRBV6-3, those segments were excluded. A further reported finding was that TCR beta sequences accurately predicted the HLA-A and HLA-B alleles for most subjects in the first cohort. A later genetic analysis associated a missense DCLRE1C variant with V-gene and J-gene trimming of TCR beta chains, and an independent cohort replicated the association. In this cohort, only TCR beta chains were sequenced, and detectable features were limited by the absence of alpha or paired-chain data. A later genetic analysis reported fewer N-insertions in productive TCRs among donors in an Asian-associated ancestry cluster than the roughly 620-donor mean. Immune exposure information for the cohort was limited to CMV serostatus. According to the authors, the approach could potentially be generalized to other disease states and immunological phenotypes. A cluster of highly shared sequence variants was judged likely to represent a technical artifact of the sequencing pipeline. Three of the identified cytomegalovirus-associated TCR beta chains were confirmed in vitro to be specific for cytomegalovirus antigens. Sequencing depth was assumed to be roughly uniform across donors in the presence/absence analyses, though that assumption may not hold. According to a later analysis, TCR association rates differed among HLA loci, with DRB1 alleles showing the most associated TCRs and HLA-C alleles showing the fewest. According to a later analysis, most CMV-associated TCR beta chains appeared to be HLA-restricted, and the HLA associations seemed to be driven largely by CMV exposure. A total of fewer than 200 TCR beta chains were listed by the study as associated with cytomegalovirus. About 15 rarely observed V segments, including chromosome 9 orphons, were excluded from the earlier analysis of some 590 of the donors because counts were too low. In a later analysis, several top co-occurrence clusters were reported to appear linked to parvovirus B19, influenza, CMV and Epstein-Barr virus. Most TCR sequences were seen in very few donors, while some public TCRs were found in many individuals. A later analysis found that HLA-associated TCR beta chains were more clonally expanded and had lower generation probabilities than equally common non-associated chains. Correlated functional status among segregating V segments might reflect linkage disequilibrium, but an unknown experimental factor could not be ruled out. The classifier was reported to diagnose cytomegalovirus status with high specificity and sensitivity in both the original and validation cohorts. Strong co-occurrence of HLA alleles, especially DR and DQ, made assigning TCR associations to individual alleles difficult.

Looking up the germline V gene yields CDR1 MNHNS and CDR2 SASEGT. The trim is 6 bases for V and 11 bases for J, with a gap of 17 bases between the germline ends. The CDR3 covers 14 residues, taking in both the cysteine and the phenylalanine. The only DNA kept is the CDR3, 42 bases in frame from the first base. The cohort consisted of fewer than 700 healthy bone marrow donors. Cohort members were all nominally healthy when sampled, although unrecorded immune exposures were likely present. The donor tested CMV seronegative, placing the donor among the 350 to 400 seronegative members of the cohort. Every donor gave a peripheral blood sample, and the peripheral blood mononuclear cells from that sample were used for TCR beta sequencing. The Qiagen DNeasy Blood Extraction Kit was used to extract genomic DNA from the blood cell samples. The method was the immunoSEQ multiplex PCR assay. The multiplex PCR relied on a mix of 60 forward primers for TCR Vbeta segments and 13 reverse primers for TCR Jbeta segments. The CDR3 region of rearranged TCR beta genes was amplified from genomic DNA by a multiplex PCR assay. On the Illumina HiSeq System, the amplified TCR beta libraries were sequenced as 87-base-pair reads. The published analysis was carried out like this. Across the 500 to 750 repertoires, a later analysis counted tens of millions of unique TCR beta chains, 9.5 million to 12 million of which were shared by at least two donors. Raw reads were error-corrected and collapsed into unique sequences by a nearest-neighbor algorithm in which closely related sequences were merged to remove PCR and sequencing errors. To assign V, D and J gene segments, CDR3 sequences were aligned to IMGT reference sequences. For a sequence to be retained, a match of at least six nucleotides to both a V gene segment and a J gene segment was required. Rearrangements were classified as productive when the CDR3 lacked stop codons and remained in frame with V and J, and all other rearrangements were classified as non-productive. CDR3 was defined by IMGT convention, running from the second conserved V-encoded cysteine to the conserved J-encoded phenylalanine. The earlier analysis of fewer than 700 of the donors excluded sequences that lacked an unambiguous match to a single V gene segment. An earlier analysis of 550 to 650 of the donors classified V segments as functional when productive rearrangements were above 56.7% and as segregating when the standard deviation between donors was above 5%. A statistical classification framework was developed to diagnose cytomegalovirus status using the catalog of TCR beta chain sequences. In a later analysis, V and J genes were assigned by comparing TCR nucleotide sequences against IMGT/GENE-DB human TR gene sequences. In a later analysis, CDR3 sequences and most-parsimonious VDJ recombination scenarios were assigned using the TCRdist pipeline. In a later analysis, each TCR beta chain was defined by its CDR3 amino acid sequence together with its V-gene family, and reads lacking a unique V-gene family were excluded. In a later analysis, around 600 highly shared, low-generation-probability nucleotide sequences were removed to address suspected cross-contamination and a sequencing artifact. A later analysis calculated a clonal expansion index for each public chain from normalized within-repertoire ranks of inferred template counts. In a later analysis, generation probabilities were computed with a VDJ recombination model fitted to out-of-frame rearrangements, and the resulting probabilities were checked against IGoR. In a later analysis, hypergeometric tests were used to score TCR-TCR, TCR-HLA and TCR-CMV co-occurrence, with a repertoire-size bias correction applied to TCR pairs. A later analysis estimated false discovery rates by permuting HLA or CMV assignments 20 times. In a later analysis, co-occurring TCRs were grouped with DBSCAN, and TCRdist sequence similarity was added when clustering was performed within HLA-allele-positive subsets. Repertoires with fewer than 30,000 or more than 120,000 public chains, plus five repertoires with anomalous nucleotide sharing, were excluded from co-occurrence clustering. Imported from immuneACCESS, the table was reduced by TCRdb to in-frame sequences with V and J called. These copies leave out some clones; in studies compared against another copy, an unresolved V gene accounts for under half, and the cause of the remainder is not known. That table furnishes V, J and clone size, whereas the DNA furnished D and trimming. This sample holds fewer than 120,000 clones; around 88% were observed only once. The ten top clones hold less than 2% of the sample.

As for this clone: Its antigen remains undetermined. No qualities accompany the bases; no much larger clone lies one base away.

The TCR sequence derives from a man aged 35 to 55 in good health and CMV-seronegative. Sequencing was carried out using PBMCs. This chain joins TRBV6-1 to TRBJ1-6; the D gene remains uncertain. The CDR3 reads CASSELREWAPLHF. At the DNA level, the sequence is TGTGCCAGCAGCGAACTGCGGGAATGGGCACCCCTCCACTTT.